This T cell receptor beta chain was obtained from a study of blood T cell repertoires in COVID-19. Each participant's cohort was designated according to participant-reported clinical history. Original data processing: Estimated nucleated cell counts came from reference gene primer amplification. Clones were sequenced by immunoSEQ multiplex PCR, and TCRdb holds only the in-frame ones, with some missing. The DNA was the basis for D and trimming; V, J and clone size are from that table. This sample has 150,000 to 200,000 clones; roughly nine tenths occur once, and the top ten carry about 2.3%. Germline V gives CDR1 SGHTA, CDR2 FQGNSA. The V gene lost 5 bases and the J gene lost 1 base, with 11 bases spanning the gap. The CDR3 extends over 14 amino acids.

Sample: PBMCs or T cells enriched from blood (not recorded which). The TCR originated in a woman in her twenties or thirties who had recovered from COVID-19. V is TRBV7-2 and J is TRBJ1-2; D remains unclear. CDR3 sequence (DNA): TGTGCCAGCAGCCCGGACGGGGTTAACTATGGCTACACCTTC. Its protein product is CASSPDGVNYGYTF.